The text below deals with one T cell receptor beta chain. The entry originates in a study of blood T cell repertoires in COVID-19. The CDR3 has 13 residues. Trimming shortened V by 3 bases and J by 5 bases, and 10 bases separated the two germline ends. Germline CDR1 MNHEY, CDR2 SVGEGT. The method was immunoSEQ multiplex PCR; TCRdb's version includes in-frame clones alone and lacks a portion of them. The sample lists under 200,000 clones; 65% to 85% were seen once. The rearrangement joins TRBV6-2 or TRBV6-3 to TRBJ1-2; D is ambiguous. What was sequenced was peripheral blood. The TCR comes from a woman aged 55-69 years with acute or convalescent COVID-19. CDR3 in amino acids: CASSYGYGYGYTF. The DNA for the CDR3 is TGTGCCAGCAGTTATGGTTACGGGTATGGCTACACCTTC.